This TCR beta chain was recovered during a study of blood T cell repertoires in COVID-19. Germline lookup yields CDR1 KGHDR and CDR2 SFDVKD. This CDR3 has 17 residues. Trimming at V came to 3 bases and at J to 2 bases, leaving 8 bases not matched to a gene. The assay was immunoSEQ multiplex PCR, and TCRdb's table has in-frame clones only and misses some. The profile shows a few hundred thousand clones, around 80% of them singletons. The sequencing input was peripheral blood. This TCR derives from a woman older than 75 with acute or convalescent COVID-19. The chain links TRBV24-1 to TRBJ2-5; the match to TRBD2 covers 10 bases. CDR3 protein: CATSDPLTSGFQETQYF. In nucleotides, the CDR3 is TGTGCCACCAGTGATCCACTGACTAGCGGGTTTCAAGAGACCCAGTACTTC.